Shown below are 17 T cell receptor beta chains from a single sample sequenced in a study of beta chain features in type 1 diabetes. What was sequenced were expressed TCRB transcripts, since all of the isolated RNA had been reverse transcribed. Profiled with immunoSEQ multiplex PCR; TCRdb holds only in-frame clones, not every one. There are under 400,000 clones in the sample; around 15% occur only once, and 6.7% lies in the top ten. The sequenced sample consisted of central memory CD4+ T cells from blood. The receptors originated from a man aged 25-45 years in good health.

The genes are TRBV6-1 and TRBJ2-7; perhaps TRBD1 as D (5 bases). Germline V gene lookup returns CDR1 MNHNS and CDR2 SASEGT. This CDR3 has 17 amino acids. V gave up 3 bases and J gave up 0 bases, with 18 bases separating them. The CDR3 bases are TGTGCCAGCAGTGAGATGACAGTGGGATTTAGCTCCTACGAGCAGTACTTC. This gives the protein CASSEMTVGFSSYEQYF.

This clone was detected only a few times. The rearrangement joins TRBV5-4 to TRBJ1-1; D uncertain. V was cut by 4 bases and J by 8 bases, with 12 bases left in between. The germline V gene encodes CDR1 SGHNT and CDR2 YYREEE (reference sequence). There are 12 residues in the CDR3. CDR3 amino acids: CASSAPREEAFF. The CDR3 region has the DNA TGTGCCAGCAGCGCACCCCGGGAAGAAGCTTTCTTT. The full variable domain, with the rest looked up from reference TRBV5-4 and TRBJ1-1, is ETGVTQSPTHLIKTRGQQVTLRCSSQSGHNTVSWYQQALGQGPQFIFQYYREEENGRGNFPPRFSGLQFPNYSSELNVNALELDDSALYLCASSAPREEAFFGQGTRLTVV.

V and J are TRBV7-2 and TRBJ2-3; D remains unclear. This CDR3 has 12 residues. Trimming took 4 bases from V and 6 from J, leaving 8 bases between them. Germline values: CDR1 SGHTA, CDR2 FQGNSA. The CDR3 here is CASSWVGDTQYF. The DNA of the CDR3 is TGTGCCAGCAGCTGGGTCGGGGATACGCAGTATTTT.

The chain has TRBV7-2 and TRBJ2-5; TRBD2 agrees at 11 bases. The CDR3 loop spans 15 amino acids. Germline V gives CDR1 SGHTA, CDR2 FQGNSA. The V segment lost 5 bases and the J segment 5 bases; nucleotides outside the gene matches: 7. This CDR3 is CASSQIAGGRETQYF. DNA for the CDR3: TGTGCCAGCAGCCAGATAGCGGGGGGGCGGGAGACCCAGTACTTC. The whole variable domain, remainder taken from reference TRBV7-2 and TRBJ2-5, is GAGVSQSPSNKVTEKGKDVELRCDPISGHTALYWYRQSLGQGLEFLIYFQGNSAPDKSGLPSDRFSAERTGGSVSTLTIQRTQQEDSAVYLCASSQIAGGRETQYFGPGTRLLVL.

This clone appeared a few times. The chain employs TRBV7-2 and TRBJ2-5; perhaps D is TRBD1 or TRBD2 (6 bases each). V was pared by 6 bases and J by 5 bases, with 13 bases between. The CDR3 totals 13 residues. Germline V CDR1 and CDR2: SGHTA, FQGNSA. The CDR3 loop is CASRSGGGETQYF. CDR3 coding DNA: TGTGCCAGCAGATCTGGAGGGGGGGAGACCCAGTACTTC.

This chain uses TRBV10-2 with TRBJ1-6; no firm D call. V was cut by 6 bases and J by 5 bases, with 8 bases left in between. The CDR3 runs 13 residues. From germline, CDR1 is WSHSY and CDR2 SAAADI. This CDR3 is CASSPLDNSPLHF. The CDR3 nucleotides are TGCGCCAGCAGCCCCTTGGATAATTCACCCCTCCACTTT.

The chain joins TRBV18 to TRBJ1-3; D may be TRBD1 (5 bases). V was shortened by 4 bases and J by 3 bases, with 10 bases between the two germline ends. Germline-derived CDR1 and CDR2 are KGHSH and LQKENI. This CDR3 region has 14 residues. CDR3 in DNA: TGTGCCAGCTCACGGGACTTTGGTGGAAACACCATATATTTT. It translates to CASSRDFGGNTIYF.

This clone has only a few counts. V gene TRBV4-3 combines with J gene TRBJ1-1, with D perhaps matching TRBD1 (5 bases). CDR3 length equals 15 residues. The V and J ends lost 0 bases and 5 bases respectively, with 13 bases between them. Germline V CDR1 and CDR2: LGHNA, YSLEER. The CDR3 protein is CASSQDYGAVTEAFF. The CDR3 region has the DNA TGCGCCAGCAGCCAAGACTACGGGGCCGTTACTGAAGCTTTCTTT.

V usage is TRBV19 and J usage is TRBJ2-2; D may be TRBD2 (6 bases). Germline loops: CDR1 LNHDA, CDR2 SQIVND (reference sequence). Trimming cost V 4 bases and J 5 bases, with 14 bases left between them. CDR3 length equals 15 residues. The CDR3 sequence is CASSTPGTHTGELFF. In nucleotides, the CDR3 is TGTGCCAGTAGTACGCCCGGGACTCATACCGGGGAGCTGTTTTTT.

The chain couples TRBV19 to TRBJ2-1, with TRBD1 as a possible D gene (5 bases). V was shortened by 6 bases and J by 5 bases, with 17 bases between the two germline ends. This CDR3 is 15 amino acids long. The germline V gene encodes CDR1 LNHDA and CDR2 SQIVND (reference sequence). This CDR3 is CASSTSGSRNNEQFF. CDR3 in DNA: TGTGCCAGTAGCACTTCAGGGTCTAGAAACAATGAGCAGTTCTTC.

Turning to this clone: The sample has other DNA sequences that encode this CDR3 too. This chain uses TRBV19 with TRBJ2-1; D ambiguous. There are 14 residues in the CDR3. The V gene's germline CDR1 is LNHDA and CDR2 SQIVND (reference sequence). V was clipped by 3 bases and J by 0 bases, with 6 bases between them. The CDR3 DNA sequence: TGTGCCAGTAGTATCGCCAGCTCCTACAATGAGCAGTTCTTC. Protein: CASSIASSYNEQFF.

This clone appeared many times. CDR3 bases: TGTGCCAGCTCACTGCGCGGGTCCGATGAAAAACTGTTTTTT. Translated: CASSLRGSDEKLFF. J is TRBJ1-4 and V is TRBV18, with D unresolved. This CDR3 has 14 residues. V was trimmed by 4 bases and J by 6 bases, leaving 12 bases between them. From germline, CDR1 is KGHSH and CDR2 LQKENI. Supplemented by reference TRBV18 and TRBJ1-4, the full variable domain reads NAGVMQNPRHLVRRRGQEARLRCSPMKGHSHVYWYRQLPEEGLKFMVYLQKENIIDESGMPKERFSAEFPKEGPSILRIQQVVRGDSAAYFCASSLRGSDEKLFFGSGTQLSVL.

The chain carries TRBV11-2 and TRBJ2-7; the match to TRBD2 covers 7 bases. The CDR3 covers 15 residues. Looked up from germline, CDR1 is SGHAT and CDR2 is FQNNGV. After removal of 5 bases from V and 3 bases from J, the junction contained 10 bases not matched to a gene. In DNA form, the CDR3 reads TGTGCCAGCAGCCAACCGGGACTATCAGACTACGAGCAGTACTTC. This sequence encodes CASSQPGLSDYEQYF.

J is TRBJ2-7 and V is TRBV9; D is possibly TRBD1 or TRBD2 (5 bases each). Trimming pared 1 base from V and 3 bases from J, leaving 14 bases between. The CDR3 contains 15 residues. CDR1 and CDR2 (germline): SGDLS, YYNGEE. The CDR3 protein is CASSVLGDPNYEQYF. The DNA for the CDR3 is TGTGCCAGCAGCGTACTCGGGGACCCAAACTACGAGCAGTACTTC.

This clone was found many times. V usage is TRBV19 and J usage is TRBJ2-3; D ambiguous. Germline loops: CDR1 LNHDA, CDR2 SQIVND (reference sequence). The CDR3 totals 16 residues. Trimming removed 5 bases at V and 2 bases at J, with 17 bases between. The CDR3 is CASSAGLGVLTDTQYF. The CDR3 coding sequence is TGTGCCAGTAGTGCTGGGCTAGGCGTACTCACAGATACGCAGTATTTT.

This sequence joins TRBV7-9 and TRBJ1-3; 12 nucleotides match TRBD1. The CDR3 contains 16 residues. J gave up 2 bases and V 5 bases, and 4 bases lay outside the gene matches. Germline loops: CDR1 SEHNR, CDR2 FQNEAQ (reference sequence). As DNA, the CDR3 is TGTGCCAGCAGCCCGGGACAGGGGGCGCCTGGAAACACCATATATTTT. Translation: CASSPGQGAPGNTIYF.

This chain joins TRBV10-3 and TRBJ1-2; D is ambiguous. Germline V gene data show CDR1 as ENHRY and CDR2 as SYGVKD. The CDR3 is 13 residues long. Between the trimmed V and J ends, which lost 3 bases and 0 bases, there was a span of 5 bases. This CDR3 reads CAISDSPNYGYTF. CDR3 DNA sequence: TGTGCCATCAGTGATAGTCCTAACTATGGCTACACCTTC.